Presented here are 32 T cell receptor beta chains from one specimen sequenced in a study of graft-versus-host responses after intestinal transplantation. Once graft tissue had been processed, intraepithelial and lamina propria lymphocytes were released. Clones were sequenced by immunoSEQ multiplex PCR, and TCRdb holds only the in-frame ones, with some missing. The sample carries approximately 4,000 clones, around 76% recorded once. Source: ileum tissue, taken 17 days after transplant. Receptors originate from a human patient who received an intestinal transplant, so some T cells may come from the graft donor.

This chain connects TRBV30 to TRBJ1-1; D is perhaps TRBD1 (6 bases). CDR1 GTSNPN and CDR2 SVGIG come from the germline V gene (reference sequence). The germline V and J ends were trimmed by 3 bases and 5 bases, with 13 bases remaining between them. This CDR3 comprises 13 residues. The CDR3 nucleotides are TGTGCCTGGAGAGCTCCAGGGGTAACTGAAGCTTTCTTT. It translates to CAWRAPGVTEAFF.

The chain links TRBV6-6 to TRBJ2-3, with 8 bases aligning to TRBD1. CDR1 and CDR2 (germline): MNHNY, SVGAGI (reference sequence). CDR3 size: 14 residues. J was trimmed by 1 base and V by 5 bases; bases with no gene match: 2. The CDR3 loop reads CASSDRGGTDTQYF. Here the CDR3 DNA reads TGTGCCAGCAGTGACAGGGGTGGCACAGATACGCAGTATTTT.

This clone was observed a single time. The chain carries TRBV30 and TRBJ1-2, with a possible D match to TRBD1 (6 bases). There are 13 residues in the CDR3. Trimming took 4 bases from V and 4 from J, leaving 13 bases between them. The germline V gene encodes CDR1 GTSNPN and CDR2 SVGIG (reference sequence). The CDR3 region is CAWNHDRRYGYTF. The CDR3 DNA follows: TGTGCCTGGAATCACGACAGGCGCTATGGCTACACCTTC.

CDR3 loop: CASSFASGAYNEQFF. CDR3 DNA sequence: TGTGCCAGCAGCTTCGCTAGCGGTGCCTACAATGAGCAGTTCTTC. This chain links TRBV5-4 with TRBJ2-1; 7 bases match TRBD2. Germline trimming cut 2 bases from V and 2 bases from J; bases unmatched to any gene: 4. CDR1 and CDR2 from the germline V gene are SGHNT and YYREEE (reference sequence). CDR3 length equals 15 residues.

The V call is TRBV9, the J call TRBJ2-3; 10 positions match TRBD1. The junction had 15 bases not matched to a gene; V was cut back by 3 bases and J by 5 bases. The V gene's germline CDR1 is SGDLS and CDR2 YYNGEE. The CDR3 extends over 18 amino acids. DNA for the CDR3: TGTGCCAGCAGCGCCGCGCCGGGGGGGACAGGGGTAAGAGATACGCAGTATTTT. Encoded protein: CASSAAPGGTGVRDTQYF.

The chain couples TRBV5-4 to TRBJ2-5; the D gene is possibly TRBD2 (7 bases). CDR3 length: 16 residues. Trimming removed 1 base from V and 5 bases from J, with 18 bases in between. In germline, CDR1 is SGHNT, CDR2 YYREEE (reference sequence). The CDR3 reads CASSLSGGAGRETQYF. The DNA of the CDR3 is TGTGCCAGCAGCTTGAGTGGGGGGGCGGGAAGGGAGACCCAGTACTTC.

This clone was counted only a few times. This chain links TRBV5-1 with TRBJ1-4; 7 positions agree with TRBD1. Looked up from germline, CDR1 is SGHRS and CDR2 is YFSETQ. J lost 3 bases, V lost 2 bases, and 10 bases had no gene match. CDR3 length: 17 amino acids. CDR3 residues: CASSFSPTTGPNEKLFF. The CDR3 DNA sequence: TGCGCCAGCAGCTTCTCCCCTACGACAGGGCCTAATGAAAAACTGTTTTTT.

The rearrangement joins TRBV6-6 to TRBJ1-5, with D perhaps TRBD1 (6 bases). The germline CDR1 and CDR2 sequences are MNHNY and SVGAGI (reference sequence). The CDR3 length is 15 residues. V lost 4 bases to trimming and J lost 3 bases, with 13 bases between them. The CDR3 region is CASSLTGNYNQPQHF. The DNA of the CDR3 is TGTGCCAGCAGTTTAACAGGGAACTACAATCAGCCCCAGCATTTT.

The chain uses TRBV14 and TRBJ2-2, with TRBD2 as a possible D gene (6 bases). The CDR3 covers 15 residues. V was trimmed by 1 base and J by 4 bases, leaving 10 bases between them. Germline lookup yields CDR1 SGHDN and CDR2 FVKESK. The CDR3 loop is CASSQVLATTGELFF. Written as DNA, the CDR3 is TGTGCCAGCAGCCAAGTCCTAGCGACCACCGGGGAGCTGTTTTTT.

This clone has a single count. The chain joins TRBV7-6 to TRBJ2-3; D unclear. Germline V gene data show CDR1 as SGHVS and CDR2 as FNYEAQ. Trimming removed 3 bases from V and 2 bases from J, with 6 bases in between. The CDR3 consists of 13 residues. CDR3 protein: CASSLQLTDTQYF. In DNA, the CDR3 is TGTGCCAGCAGCTTGCAACTCACAGATACGCAGTATTTT.

The chain recombines TRBV2 with TRBJ2-1; possible D gene TRBD1, 7 bases. V was shortened by 6 bases and J by 9 bases, with 15 bases between the two germline ends. Germline CDR1 SNHLY, CDR2 FYNNEI. The CDR3 runs to 13 residues. CDR3 sequence reads: CASRDREVTEQFF. For the CDR3, the DNA is TGTGCCAGCAGAGACAGGGAGGTCACTGAGCAGTTCTTC. Full variable domain (rest looked up from reference TRBV2 and TRBJ2-1): EPEVTQTPSHQVTQMGQEVILRCVPISNHLYFYWYRQILGQKVEFLVSFYNNEISEKSEIFDDQFSVERPDGSNFTLKIRSTKLEDSAMYFCASRDREVTEQFFGPGTRLTVL.

The V call is TRBV4-1, the J call TRBJ2-2; tentative D call: TRBD2 (6 bases). The V gene lost 0 bases and the J gene lost 7 bases, with 12 bases spanning the gap. The V gene's germline CDR1 is MGHRA and CDR2 YSYEKL. This CDR3 is built from 15 residues. CDR3 loop: CASSQDNLEGGELFF. The CDR3 coding sequence is TGCGCCAGCAGCCAAGATAACCTGGAGGGCGGGGAGCTGTTTTTT.

The chain recombines TRBV7-9 with TRBJ2-5; 9 bases match TRBD2. The CDR3 consists of 14 residues. The V segment lost 5 bases and the J segment 1 base; nucleotides outside the gene matches: 2. The germline gives CDR1 SEHNR, CDR2 FQNEAQ (reference sequence). The CDR3 region has the DNA TGTGCCAGCAGCGGTAGCGGGAGCCAAGAGACCCAGTACTTC. Encoded protein: CASSGSGSQETQYF.

This chain links TRBV6-1 with TRBJ1-2; D may be TRBD1 (5 bases). This CDR3 region has 14 residues. Trimming pared 3 bases from V and 3 bases from J, leaving 11 bases between. Germline values: CDR1 MNHNS, CDR2 SASEGT. The CDR3 region has the DNA TGTGCCAGCAGTGAGGGGGGAAAGGACTATGGCTACACCTTC. Translation gives CASSEGGKDYGYTF.

The chain couples TRBV7-2 to TRBJ2-5; TRBD2 aligns across 7 bases. The CDR3 is made up of 13 amino acids. After removal of 0 bases from V and 5 bases from J, the junction contained 0 bases not matched to a gene. The germline CDR1 and CDR2 sequences are SGHTA and FQGNSA. This CDR3 reads CASSLAGGETQYF. CDR3 nucleotide sequence: TGTGCCAGCAGCTTAGCGGGGGGGGAGACCCAGTACTTC.

In this sample, this clone is large (0.1 to 1%). This chain links TRBV4-1 with TRBJ1-4, with a possible D match to TRBD1 (5 bases). Germline assignment: CDR1 MGHRA and CDR2 YSYEKL. The CDR3 is 15 residues long. V shed 4 bases and J shed 3 bases, with 12 bases lying between them. This CDR3 is CASSLDISANEKLFF. Here the CDR3 DNA reads TGCGCCAGCAGCCTGGACATTTCGGCTAATGAAAAACTGTTTTTT.

The chain carries TRBV7-2 and TRBJ2-7, with D maybe TRBD1 (6 bases). Germline values: CDR1 SGHTA, CDR2 FQGNSA. This CDR3 comprises 14 residues. The V and J ends lost 1 base and 6 bases respectively, with 13 bases between them. The DNA for the CDR3 is TGTGCCAGCAGCTTAGATGGGGGCCTCCGCGAGCAGTACGTC. It translates to CASSLDGGLREQYV.

The CDR3 spells CASSPTANTGELFF. In DNA, the CDR3 is TGTGCCAGCTCACCGACAGCGAACACCGGGGAGCTGTTTTTT. This chain uses TRBV18 with TRBJ2-2; maybe TRBD1 (5 bases). The germline V gene has CDR1 KGHSH and CDR2 LQKENI. The CDR3 spans 14 residues. V was clipped by 3 bases and J by 0 bases, with 5 bases between them.

This sequence joins TRBV2 and TRBJ2-5, with 7 bases identical to TRBD2. J lost 3 bases, V lost 6 bases, and 7 bases had no gene match. CDR1 and CDR2 (germline): SNHLY, FYNNEI. The CDR3 consists of 14 residues. CDR3 DNA sequence: TGTGCCAGCAGACCGGGGGGACGGGAAGAGACCCAGTACTTC. This codes for CASRPGGREETQYF.

The rearrangement joins TRBV5-4 to TRBJ2-3, with TRBD2 as a possible D gene (6 bases). V dropped 0 bases and J dropped 2 bases, with 13 bases sitting between them. Per germline, CDR1 SGHNT and CDR2 YYREEE (reference sequence). This CDR3 is 16 amino acids long. The CDR3 nucleotides read TGTGCCAGCAGCTTGGTTACGGGACTCTACACAGATACGCAGTATTTT. Its protein is CASSLVTGLYTDTQYF. Full variable domain (outside the CDR3, taken from reference TRBV5-4 and TRBJ2-3): ETGVTQSPTHLIKTRGQQVTLRCSSQSGHNTVSWYQQALGQGPQFIFQYYREEENGRGNFPPRFSGLQFPNYSSELNVNALELDDSALYLCASSLVTGLYTDTQYFGPGTRLTVL.

In this sample, this clone turned up a few times. This chain uses TRBV9 with TRBJ2-2; maybe TRBD2 (5 bases). Trimming cost V 4 bases and J 5 bases, with 9 bases left between them. Germline lookup yields CDR1 SGDLS and CDR2 YYNGEE. The CDR3 is made up of 13 amino acids. The CDR3 sequence: CASSPSLTGELFF. The CDR3 DNA sequence: TGTGCCAGCAGCCCTAGCTTGACCGGGGAGCTGTTTTTT.

About this clone itself: This CDR3 is also generated by other DNA sequences in the sample. V gene TRBV6-5 combines with J gene TRBJ2-1; D ambiguous. CDR3 length equals 14 residues. V lost 0 bases to trimming and J lost 4 bases, with 7 bases between them. Per germline, CDR1 MNHEY and CDR2 SVGAGI. CDR3 amino acids: CASSYSRQYNEQFF. DNA of the CDR3: TGTGCCAGCAGTTACTCGAGGCAGTACAATGAGCAGTTCTTC.

V is TRBV30 and J is TRBJ2-7; 8 bases match TRBD1. The CDR3 contains 13 residues. Germline trimming cut 4 bases from V and 7 bases from J; bases unmatched to any gene: 9. Germline loops: CDR1 GTSNPN, CDR2 SVGIG (reference sequence). The CDR3 protein is CAWKGQVIGEQYV. CDR3 sequence (DNA): TGTGCCTGGAAGGGACAGGTTATAGGGGAGCAGTACGTC.

This chain uses TRBV4-1 with TRBJ2-1, with D unresolved. Trimming stripped 0 bases from V and 8 bases from J, with 5 bases between. The CDR3 has 12 amino acids. CDR1 and CDR2 from the germline V gene are MGHRA and YSYEKL. The CDR3: CASSQDYYEQFF. Written as DNA, the CDR3 is TGCGCCAGCAGCCAAGATTATTATGAGCAGTTCTTC.

For this clone: The junction departs from germline at one end; a sequencing error may be responsible. This chain links TRBV28 with TRBJ1-1; 9 bases are shared with TRBD1. This CDR3 has 13 amino acids. Germline assignment: CDR1 MDHEN and CDR2 SYDVKM. The CDR3 DNA reads TGTGCCGGCAGAGGACAGGGGAGGACTGAAGCTTTCTTT. This gives the protein CAGRGQGRTEAFF. Drawing the rest from reference TRBV28 and TRBJ1-1, the complete variable domain is DVKVTQSSRYLVKRTGEKVFLECVQDMDHENMFWYRQDPGLGLRLIYFSYDVKMKEKGDIPEGYSVSREKKERFSLILESASTNQTSMYLCAGRGQGRTEAFFGQGTRLTVV.

V and J are TRBV29-1 and TRBJ2-1; a weak D match, TRBD1 (5 bases). CDR1 is SQVTM, CDR2 ANQGSEA, per germline. V lost 2 bases and J lost 6, with 17 bases in between. This CDR3 region has 15 residues. The CDR3 coding sequence is TGCAGCGTTGAATCTACAGGAGTTTTTAGCAATGAGCAGTTCTTC. This gives the protein CSVESTGVFSNEQFF.

J is TRBJ1-1 and V is TRBV6-5; TRBD1 agrees at 9 bases. Looked up from germline, CDR1 is MNHEY and CDR2 is SVGAGI. The CDR3 runs 15 residues. V shed 5 bases and J 1 base; nucleotides not matched to a gene: 5. The CDR3 region has the DNA TGTGCCAGCAGTCTCCGGGACAGGGAGAACACTGAAGCTTTCTTT. Translated, it gives CASSLRDRENTEAFF.

The sample holds one count of this clone. The genes are TRBV2 and TRBJ2-3; 10 nucleotides line up with TRBD2. The CDR3 sequence is 15 residues long. The V segment lost 6 bases and the J segment 8 bases; nucleotides outside the gene matches: 11. The germline CDR1 and CDR2 sequences are SNHLY and FYNNEI. The chain's CDR3 is CASRETSGVGSTQYF. The CDR3 region has the DNA TGTGCCAGCAGGGAAACTAGCGGGGTTGGGAGTACGCAGTATTTT.

V and J are TRBV29-1 and TRBJ2-3, with 13 bases matching TRBD2. Looked up from germline, CDR1 is SQVTM and CDR2 is ANQGSEA. CDR3 length equals 17 residues. The CDR3, as DNA: TGCCGACCGACTAGCGGGGGGCCCCAATATCCCACAGATACGCAGTATTTT. This translates into CRPTSGGPQYPTDTQYF.

This clone was seen a few times. This chain joins TRBV27 and TRBJ2-3; perhaps TRBD1 as D (7 bases). The germline V gene has CDR1 MNHEY and CDR2 SMNVEV (reference sequence). The V and J ends lost 6 bases and 1 base respectively, with 20 bases between them. The length of the CDR3 is 17 residues. In DNA form, the CDR3 reads TGTGCCAGCAGCTCAGGGGGACCACTAGCCCGCACAGATACGCAGTATTTT. It is translated as CASSSGGPLARTDTQYF.

V gene TRBV7-2 combines with J gene TRBJ1-1; no reliable D call. Germline CDR1 reads SGHTA; CDR2 reads FQGNSA. The CDR3 length is 12 residues. V shed 3 bases and J shed 4 bases, with 6 bases lying between them. CDR3 coding DNA: TGTGCCAGCAGCTTGCGATTCACTGAAGCTTTCTTT. Its protein product is CASSLRFTEAFF.

This clone has only a few counts. V usage is TRBV6-5 and J usage is TRBJ2-2, with 10 bases aligning to TRBD1. Trimming cost V 8 bases and J 6 bases; bases outside gene matches: 3. Looked up from germline, CDR1 is MNHEY and CDR2 is SVGAGI. This CDR3 spans 13 amino acids. CDR3 nucleotides: TGTGCCAGCCTCGACAGGGGGCCCGGGGAGCTGTTTTTT. This sequence encodes CASLDRGPGELFF.